These 10 T cell receptor beta chains were sequenced from one sample in a study of cytomegalovirus exposure and HLA in healthy donors. PCR amplification relied on 60 Vbeta primers (plus 13 Jbeta primers). TCRdb's table, derived via immunoSEQ multiplex PCR, lists solely in-frame clones and lacks some. The table has some 94,000 clones, about 77% seen once; the top ten hold 3.4%. The sample was PBMCs. These TCRs come from a man aged 40-49 years in good health and CMV-seronegative.

The chain recombines TRBV30 with TRBJ1-1; D remains ambiguous. The V end was cut by 3 bases, the J end by 1 base, with 12 bases between. Per the germline V gene, CDR1 is GTSNPN and CDR2 is SVGIG (reference sequence). CDR3 size: 14 residues. CDR3 nucleotides: TGTGCCTGGAGACTTAATACAGCGAACACTGAAGCTTTCTTT. This sequence encodes CAWRLNTANTEAFF. Complete variable domain (other parts from reference TRBV30 and TRBJ1-1): SQTIHQWPATLVQPVGSPLSLECTVEGTSNPNLYWYRQAAGRGLQLLFYSVGIGQISSEVPQNLSASRPQDRQFILSSKKLLLSDSGFYLCAWRLNTANTEAFFGQGTRLTVV.

V is TRBV7-9 and J is TRBJ2-1; D may be TRBD2 (5 bases). CDR1 and CDR2 (germline): SEHNR, FQNEAQ (reference sequence). The CDR3 is 14 amino acids. The V end lost 5 bases, the J end lost 3 bases, and 11 bases lay between the germline ends. Here the CDR3 DNA reads TGTGCCAGCAGCCGAACTAGGGACTACAATGAGCAGTTCTTC. Its translation: CASSRTRDYNEQFF.

Concerning this clone: A junction end diverges from the germline sequence, so it may reflect a read error. The chain uses TRBV2 and TRBJ1-5; TRBD1 is a possible D gene (5 bases). CDR1 and CDR2 from the germline V gene are SNHLY and FYNNEI. The CDR3 is 14 amino acids. This CDR3 reads CAGSQDTNNQPQHF. The CDR3 DNA reads TGTGCCGGCAGCCAGGACACCAACAATCAGCCCCAGCATTTT. Drawing the rest from reference TRBV2 and TRBJ1-5, the complete variable domain is EPEVTQTPSHQVTQMGQEVILRCVPISNHLYFYWYRQILGQKVEFLVSFYNNEISEKSEIFDDQFSVERPDGSNFTLKIRSTKLEDSAMYFCAGSQDTNNQPQHFGDGTRLSIL.

The V gene is TRBV2, the J gene TRBJ2-2, with a tentative D call TRBD2 (5 bases). The CDR3 spans 14 residues. V was pared by 1 base and J by 7 bases, with 10 bases between. The germline V gene has CDR1 SNHLY and CDR2 FYNNEI. CDR3 protein: CASSEGEFGGELFF. CDR3 nucleotide sequence: TGTGCCAGCAGTGAAGGGGAGTTCGGCGGGGAGCTGTTTTTT.

This chain connects TRBV4-1 to TRBJ2-4; D call uncertain. Germline values: CDR1 MGHRA, CDR2 YSYEKL. The CDR3 totals 14 residues. Trimming removed 1 base from V and 2 bases from J, with 6 bases in between. CDR3 DNA: TGCGCCAGCAGCCAAGGGCTGACCAAAAACATTCAGTACTTC. Amino acids: CASSQGLTKNIQYF.

The J gene is TRBJ1-5, the V gene TRBV6-5; possible D gene TRBD1, 5 bases. The CDR3 has 13 residues. CDR1 and CDR2 from the germline V gene are MNHEY and SVGAGI. V was cut by 1 base and J by 6 bases, with 7 bases left in between. The CDR3 sequence is CASSYLGAQPQHF. CDR3 DNA sequence: TGTGCCAGCAGTTACTTAGGGGCTCAGCCCCAGCATTTT.

The chain has TRBV30 and TRBJ1-6; D ambiguous. V lost 0 bases and J lost 11, with 17 bases in between. The CDR3 covers 15 residues. The V gene's germline CDR1 is GTSNPN and CDR2 SVGIG (reference sequence). CDR3 residues: CAWSVKGNRGPPLHF. CDR3 nucleotide sequence: TGTGCCTGGAGTGTAAAAGGAAACCGAGGGCCACCCCTCCACTTT.

The chain recombines TRBV6-4 with TRBJ1-6, with a tentative D call TRBD1 (5 bases). V gave up 6 bases and J gave up 4 bases, with 13 bases separating them. The CDR3 is 15 amino acids. Germline V CDR1 and CDR2: MRHNA, SNTAGT. CDR3 sequence (DNA): TGTGCCAGCAGGTGGAGGGGTCGTTATAATTCACCCCTCCACTTT. Protein product: CASRWRGRYNSPLHF.

This clone has only a few counts. The J gene is TRBJ2-4, the V gene TRBV6-1; TRBD2 agrees at 9 bases. The CDR3 contains 16 residues. CDR1 and CDR2 (germline): MNHNS, SASEGT. Trimming at V came to 1 base and at J to 4 bases, leaving 5 bases not matched to a gene. The CDR3 nucleotides are TGTGCCAGCAGTGAAGAAGCGGGAGGTGGGAAAAACATTCAGTACTTC. Amino acids: CASSEEAGGGKNIQYF.

The chain links TRBV19 to TRBJ2-1; no clear D gene. The V end lost 1 base, the J end lost 9 bases, and 16 bases lay between the germline ends. The length of the CDR3 is 15 residues. Germline values: CDR1 LNHDA, CDR2 SQIVND (reference sequence). The CDR3 region has the DNA TGTGCCAGTAGTATAGGGATGACTTTCGCGCGTGAGCAGTTCTTC. Translation gives CASSIGMTFAREQFF.